This TCR beta chain was observed in a study of shared clonotypes between healthy human individuals (dated by TCRdb to the early 2020s). Background for the entire study: Three men and two women, aged 18 to 49 years, made up the cohort. For each donor, three plates each were used for CD4 naive and CD4 memory, two plates were used for CD8 naive, and one plate was used for CD8 memory. To estimate repertoire size and how much clonotype sharing occurs between individuals, the study deeply sequenced the blood TCR repertoires of five healthy adults. To increase sequencing depth and limit assay-specific biases, TCR repertoire library preparation and sequencing were carried out by different laboratories using diverse techniques. Each donor's leukapheresis produced roughly between about 0.9 and 9.5 billion PBMCs.

Overall study results and their limits: Across four donors, approximately 4.9% of naive CD4, roughly 3.5% of naive CD8, 2.3% of memory CD4, and under 0.45% of memory CD8 clonotypes were shared. Estimated clonotype richness was generally larger for naive than for memory subsets. Based on pairwise subsampling, the degree of clonotype sharing among donors was expected to be affected by sequencing depth. Higher generation probabilities were observed for clonotypes shared by all four sorted-subset donors than for non-shared clonotypes. Only blood was sampled, and tissue TCR repertoires likely differ from those in blood. Incomplete sequencing was indicated by rarefaction of sorted-subset datasets, despite the large sequencing depth. Because the study included a small number of donors, the genetic and exposure-history diversity represented was limited.

For the CD8 naive samples, CD45RO-negative cells were positively selected for CCR7, yielding a CD45RA+CCR7+ population from which TemRA cells were excluded. The donors were healthy, HIV-negative adults who had no recently reported acute infections or vaccinations. Every donor was a Caucasian adult residing in Nashville, Tennessee, USA. Blood was collected by leukapheresis, and PBMCs were isolated by Ficoll-Histopaque density gradient centrifugation and then cryopreserved in liquid nitrogen vapor phase. Purity and quantity of every magnetically sorted T cell population were checked by analytical flow cytometry. Genomic DNA was isolated from every sorted fraction and measured by UV absorbance on a Nanodrop 2000c. With respect to this clone: The antigen it recognizes is unknown. Nothing much larger sits one base from this clone, and base qualities are not available. Distinct nucleotide sequences in the sample also encode this CDR3.

Using the deep immunoSEQ assay, TCR CDR3 regions were amplified from genomic DNA by multiplex PCR. Genomic DNA extracted from each cell subset was distributed evenly over all wells of several immunoSEQ 96-well plates, and each plate served as one replicate. For sorted subsets, around 0.2 ug of genomic DNA, equivalent to roughly 30,000 T cell genomes, went into each replicate PCR. Purified libraries were measured with a Qubit 3.0 fluorometer, size-checked on a Bioanalyzer 2100, and measured again with the KAPA Library Quantification kit. Every immunoSEQ 96-well plate was sequenced on a dedicated single-read 150-cycle Illumina NextSeq 550 flow cell. On the authors' methods: Because the immunoSEQ output included only junctional sequences and no quality scores, the filtering could not be the same as the filtering used for full-length reads. To assign V/J genes and CDR3, sequences were annotated using PyIR, a Python wrapper for IgBLAST v1.9, with IMGT germline references. Reads were removed for weak V/J assignments (E-value above 1e-6), missing CDR3, stop codons, out-of-frame junctions, or ambiguous translated residues. V3J clonotypes were defined as sequences sharing an identical inferred V gene, J gene, and CDR3 amino acid sequence. Percentage overlap between repertoires was calculated by dividing the number of shared unique clonotypes by the size of the smaller repertoire. Richness of each repertoire was evaluated using RTK rarefaction, the Chao1 estimator, and Recon v2.1 estimates of unobserved clonotypes. Generation probabilities for all TCRbeta clonotypes obtained by the gDNA method from a few donors were computed using OLGA. TCRdb retrieved this table from immuneACCESS and kept in-frame rearrangements only. Not all clones are present; in checked studies, unresolved V genes account for under half, and no reason is known for the remainder. V, J and clone size reflect that table, while D and trimming were determined from the DNA. This sample gives a few hundred thousand clones in total; 95% to 96% of them show up just once. About 0.11% of the sample lies in the top ten.

Reading the germline V gene gives CDR1 SGHAT and CDR2 FQNNGV. V and J lose 5 bases and 0 bases, and a span of 10 bases separates them. From its cysteine to its phenylalanine, the CDR3 spans 15 amino acids. The CDR3 DNA has 45 bases and is translated from base 1. The sample taken for sequencing was naive CD8+ T cells sorted from blood. The cell subset or site label, as the study defines it: CD45RA+CCR7+. The sequence was obtained from a woman in her thirties in good health. The chain is encoded by TRBV11-2 joined to TRBJ2-2, with a tentative D gene TRBD1 over 6 matching bases. For the CDR3, the sequence is CASSLRGANTGELFF. In nucleotides, the sequence is TGTGCCAGCAGCCTCAGGGGAGCGAACACCGGGGAGCTGTTTTTT.